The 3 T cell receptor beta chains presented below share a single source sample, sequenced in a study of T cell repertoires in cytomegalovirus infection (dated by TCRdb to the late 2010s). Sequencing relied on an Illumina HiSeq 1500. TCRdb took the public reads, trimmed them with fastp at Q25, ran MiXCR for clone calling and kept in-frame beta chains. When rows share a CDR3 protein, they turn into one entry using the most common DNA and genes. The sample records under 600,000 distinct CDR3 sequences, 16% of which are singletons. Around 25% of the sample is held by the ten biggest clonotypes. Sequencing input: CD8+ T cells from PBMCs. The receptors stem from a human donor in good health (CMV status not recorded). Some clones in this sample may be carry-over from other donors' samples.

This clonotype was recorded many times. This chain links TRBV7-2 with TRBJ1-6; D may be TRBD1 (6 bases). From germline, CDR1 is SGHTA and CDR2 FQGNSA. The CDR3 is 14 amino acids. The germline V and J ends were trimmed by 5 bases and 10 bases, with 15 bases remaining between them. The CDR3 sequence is CASSHLEGESPLHF. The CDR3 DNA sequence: TGTGCCAGCAGCCATCTGGAGGGGGAGTCACCCCTCCACTTT.

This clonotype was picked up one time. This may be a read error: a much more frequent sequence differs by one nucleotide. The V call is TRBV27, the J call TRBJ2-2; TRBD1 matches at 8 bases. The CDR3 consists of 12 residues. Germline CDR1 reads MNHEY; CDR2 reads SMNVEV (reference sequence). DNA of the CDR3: TGTGCCAGCAGTTCCAACAGGGGGGAGCTGGTTTTT. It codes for CASSSNRGELVF.

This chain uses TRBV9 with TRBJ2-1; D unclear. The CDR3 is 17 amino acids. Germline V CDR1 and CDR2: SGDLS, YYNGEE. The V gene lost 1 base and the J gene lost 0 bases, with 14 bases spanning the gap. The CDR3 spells CASSVSWRASSYNEQFF. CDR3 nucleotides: TGTGCCAGCAGCGTAAGTTGGCGCGCAAGCTCCTACAATGAGCAGTTCTTC. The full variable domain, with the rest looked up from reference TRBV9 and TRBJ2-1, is DSGVTQTPKHLITATGQRVTLRCSPRSGDLSVYWYQQSLDQGLQFLIQYYNGEERAKGNILERFSAQQFPDLHSELNLSSLELGDSALYFCASSVSWRASSYNEQFFGPGTRLTVL.